The next 29 T cell receptor beta chains were all read from a single sample in a study of blood T cell repertoires in COVID-19. Generated by immunoSEQ multiplex PCR, the TCRdb table keeps only in-frame clones and is missing some. The sample carries about 150,000 clones, around 73% recorded once. The sample was PBMCs or T cells enriched from blood (not recorded which). These TCRs come from a woman aged 45-60 years who had recovered from COVID-19.

The J gene is TRBJ1-6, the V gene TRBV19; TRBD1 might be the D (6 bases). Germline values: CDR1 LNHDA, CDR2 SQIVND (reference sequence). This CDR3 has 14 amino acids. Trimming stripped 5 bases from V and 6 bases from J, with 11 bases between. CDR3 bases: TGTGCCAGTAGTCCAGGGGATGGTAATTCACCCCTCCACTTT. As protein: CASSPGDGNSPLHF.

The chain carries TRBV10-3 and TRBJ2-3; 8 bases agree with TRBD1. The V gene end was trimmed by 2 bases and the J gene end by 6 bases; junction bases not matched to a gene: 4. The length of the CDR3 is 14 residues. The germline gives CDR1 ENHRY, CDR2 SYGVKD. CDR3 amino acids: CAISEPTGADTQYF. CDR3 in DNA: TGTGCCATCAGTGAGCCGACAGGGGCTGATACGCAGTATTTT.

The chain has TRBV6-6 and TRBJ2-3, with TRBD2 identical over 10 bases. The CDR3 totals 16 residues. J gave up 3 bases and V 2 bases, and 5 bases lay outside the gene matches. Germline-derived CDR1 and CDR2 are MNHNY and SVGAGI (reference sequence). The CDR3 region is CASSYPASGGTDTQYF. The CDR3 region has the DNA TGTGCCAGCAGTTACCCGGCTAGCGGGGGTACAGATACGCAGTATTTT.

CDR3 coding DNA: TGTGCCAGCAGTTACGATCGGTCCAAAAACATTCAGTACTTC. This encodes CASSYDRSKNIQYF. V is TRBV6-5 and J is TRBJ2-4; D is unclear. V shed 2 bases and J shed 2 bases, with 7 bases lying between them. This CDR3 region has 14 residues. CDR1 MNHEY and CDR2 SVGAGI come from the germline V gene.

The chain employs TRBV28 and TRBJ2-5; 10 bases match TRBD2. The CDR3 contains 19 residues. Germline trimming cut 2 bases from V and 2 bases from J; bases unmatched to any gene: 14. CDR1 is MDHEN and CDR2 is SYDVKM in the germline V gene. The CDR3 coding sequence is TGTGCCAGCAGTTTAATCTTCCCTAGCGGGGGAGCTACACAAGAGACCCAGTACTTC. Translating gives CASSLIFPSGGATQETQYF.

This rearrangement joins TRBV24-1 to TRBJ2-1; possible D gene TRBD1, 6 bases. The germline V and J ends were trimmed by 4 bases and 2 bases, with 17 bases remaining between them. CDR1 KGHDR and CDR2 SFDVKD come from the germline V gene. This CDR3 is 17 amino acids long. The CDR3 DNA reads TGTGCCACCAGTGAGGCCCTCCAGGGGACCCCCTACAATGAGCAGTTCTTC. It encodes CATSEALQGTPYNEQFF.

This clone came up once. The sample carries other DNA sequences with the same CDR3. The chain has TRBV18 and TRBJ1-6; 7 bases are shared with TRBD1. V was pared by 3 bases and J by 6 bases, with 5 bases of the junction left unmatched. Per germline, CDR1 KGHSH and CDR2 LQKENI. The CDR3 covers 15 residues. CDR3 nucleotides: TGTGCCAGCTCACCTCGACAGGGTACTAATTCACCCCTCCACTTT. Translation gives CASSPRQGTNSPLHF.

The chain has TRBV6-5 and TRBJ2-7; a possible D gene is TRBD1 (5 bases). Trimming cost V 2 bases and J 0 bases, with 8 bases left between them. The CDR3 contains 14 residues. Germline V gene lookup returns CDR1 MNHEY and CDR2 SVGAGI. CDR3 region: CASSYPDSSYEQYV. The DNA of the CDR3 is TGTGCCAGCAGTTACCCCGACAGCTCCTACGAGCAGTACGTC.

The V gene is TRBV5-4, the J gene TRBJ1-1; no definite D call. V was pared by 2 bases and J by 2 bases, with 10 bases between. The CDR3 is made up of 14 amino acids. CDR1 is SGHNT, CDR2 YYREEE, per germline (reference sequence). Written as DNA, the CDR3 is TGTGCCAGCAGCTTTGGGCAACTCAACACTGAAGCTTTCTTT. Translating gives CASSFGQLNTEAFF.

This clone was seen once. The genes are TRBV10-3 and TRBJ1-3, with 9 bases fitting TRBD1. Germline CDR1 ENHRY, CDR2 SYGVKD. CDR3 size: 13 residues. With V trimmed by 6 bases and J by 4 bases, 1 base remained unmatched. This CDR3 is CAIRQGAGNTIYF. CDR3 nucleotide sequence: TGTGCCATCAGACAGGGGGCCGGAAACACCATATATTTT.

The chain links TRBV19 to TRBJ1-1; D perhaps matches TRBD1 (6 bases). Germline assignment: CDR1 LNHDA and CDR2 SQIVND (reference sequence). Trimming left V 5 bases short and J 0 bases short, with 10 bases between. This CDR3 is 14 amino acids long. The CDR3 loop is CASSHRAMNTEAFF. The CDR3 nucleotides read TGTGCCAGTAGTCACAGGGCCATGAACACTGAAGCTTTCTTT.

The CDR3 is CASSLGTGDGYTF. The CDR3 DNA follows: TGCGCCAGCAGCTTGGGGACAGGGGATGGCTACACCTTC. This rearrangement joins TRBV5-1 to TRBJ1-2; 9 bases are shared with TRBD1. Per germline, CDR1 SGHRS and CDR2 YFSETQ. This CDR3 is 13 amino acids long. With 0 bases clipped from V and 6 bases from J, the junction kept 0 bases outside the gene matches.

The CDR3 spells CASSPRGPSTDTQYF. The CDR3 DNA reads as TGTGCCAGCAGTCCGCGGGGGCCTAGCACAGATACGCAGTATTTT. The chain has TRBV6-5 and TRBJ2-3, with a tentative D call TRBD2 (7 bases). The CDR3 is 15 amino acids. CDR1 and CDR2 (germline): MNHEY, SVGAGI. The germline V and J ends were trimmed by 5 bases and 0 bases, with 12 bases remaining between them.

The genes are TRBV28 and TRBJ2-1, with 9 positions matching TRBD1. In germline, CDR1 is MDHEN, CDR2 SYDVKM. With 6 bases clipped from V and 7 bases from J, the junction kept 10 bases outside the gene matches. This CDR3 is 15 amino acids long. CDR3 residues: CASSLWGQGSNEQFF. The DNA for the CDR3 is TGTGCCAGCAGCCTGTGGGGACAGGGCAGTAATGAGCAGTTCTTC.

The rearrangement links TRBV27 to TRBJ2-1; TRBD2 is a possible D gene (5 bases). With 6 bases removed from V and 8 bases from J, the gap between germline ends came to 14 bases. The length of the CDR3 is 13 residues. Germline V gene data show CDR1 as MNHEY and CDR2 as SMNVEV (reference sequence). CDR3 residues: CASRSGGWDEQFF. The CDR3 DNA is TGTGCCAGCAGGTCCGGCGGGTGGGATGAGCAGTTCTTC.

The genes are TRBV15 and TRBJ2-7, with D perhaps TRBD1 (6 bases). The CDR3 loop spans 15 amino acids. Trimming removed 3 bases from V and 5 bases from J, with 17 bases in between. CDR1 is LNHNV, CDR2 YYDKDF, per germline (reference sequence). This CDR3 reads CATSRDQGLPNEQYF. In DNA form, the CDR3 reads TGTGCCACCAGCAGGGACCAGGGGCTCCCCAACGAGCAGTACTTC.

The chain uses TRBV2 and TRBJ2-1; TRBD1 matches 8 bases. In germline, CDR1 is SNHLY, CDR2 FYNNEI. The CDR3 totals 13 residues. Trimming at V came to 3 bases and at J to 6 bases, leaving 1 base not matched to a gene. The CDR3 coding sequence is TGTGCCAGCAGTGACAGGGGGCTCAATGAGCAGTTCTTC. It yields the protein CASSDRGLNEQFF.

The chain has TRBV27 and TRBJ1-4, with TRBD1 identical over 10 bases. Germline CDR1 MNHEY, CDR2 SMNVEV (reference sequence). With 6 bases clipped from V and 7 bases from J, the junction kept 8 bases outside the gene matches. The CDR3 length is 15 residues. The CDR3 is CASSPSGTGVEKLFF. As DNA, the CDR3 is TGTGCCAGCAGCCCATCCGGGACAGGGGTTGAAAAACTGTTTTTT.

This clone occurred a few times. V is TRBV4-1 and J is TRBJ1-1, with D unresolved. V lost 3 bases to trimming and J lost 4 bases, with 15 bases between them. Germline CDR1 MGHRA, CDR2 YSYEKL. The CDR3 is 15 amino acids. The DNA for the CDR3 is TGCGCCAGCAGCCACCCGACTAGGAGTGGCACTGAAGCTTTCTTT. Translation: CASSHPTRSGTEAFF.

The chain joins TRBV7-2 to TRBJ2-3, with 7 bases that match TRBD2. Germline trimming cut 5 bases from V and 8 bases from J; bases unmatched to any gene: 16. CDR1 is SGHTA, CDR2 FQGNSA, per germline. The CDR3 has 16 residues. In DNA, the CDR3 is TGTGCCAGCAGCACCCGGACTAGTAAAGGGTGGGTTACGCAGTATTTT. It yields the protein CASSTRTSKGWVTQYF.

The V call is TRBV5-1, the J call TRBJ1-2; 7 bases fit TRBD1. Germline assignment: CDR1 SGHRS and CDR2 YFSETQ. CDR3 length equals 14 residues. V shed 0 bases and J 4 bases; nucleotides not matched to a gene: 3. The CDR3 loop reads CASSLGQGGYGYTF. The CDR3 nucleotides are TGCGCCAGCAGCTTGGGACAGGGCGGCTATGGCTACACCTTC.

The gene calls are TRBV4-1 and TRBJ1-2; TRBD1 agrees at 7 bases. With 0 bases clipped from V and 5 bases from J, the junction kept 9 bases outside the gene matches. CDR1 and CDR2 (germline): MGHRA, YSYEKL. CDR3 size: 16 residues. The DNA for the CDR3 is TGCGCCAGCAGCCAAGACCCACAGGGGACGCGATATGGCTACACCTTC. Translating gives CASSQDPQGTRYGYTF.

This chain joins TRBV28 and TRBJ2-5; 8 positions match TRBD2. This CDR3 contains 17 residues. With 7 bases clipped from V and 5 bases from J, the junction kept 18 bases outside the gene matches. Germline V gene data show CDR1 as MDHEN and CDR2 as SYDVKM. The DNA of the CDR3 is TGTGCCAGCACCCCCCGGATCGGGAGGGACTCTGGTGAGACCCAGTACTTC. Its protein product is CASTPRIGRDSGETQYF.

This chain connects TRBV6-1 to TRBJ1-5, with D possibly matching TRBD1 (5 bases). The germline V gene encodes CDR1 MNHNS and CDR2 SASEGT. The CDR3 loop spans 13 amino acids. V lost 3 bases to trimming and J lost 11 bases, with 14 bases between them. In DNA form, the CDR3 reads TGTGCCAGCAGTGAGGGGCGACATCGGGCCCAGCATTTT. Translating it yields CASSEGRHRAQHF.

This clone was seen only a few times. The genes are TRBV2 and TRBJ2-5; 9 nucleotides agree with TRBD2. CDR1 is SNHLY and CDR2 is FYNNEI in the germline V gene. Trimming took 2 bases from V and 4 from J; bases not matched to a gene: 11. The CDR3 length is 17 residues. The CDR3 DNA reads TGTGCCAGCAGTGAAATCGGGCGGGGGGGCTTCCGAGAGACCCAGTACTTC. It is translated as CASSEIGRGGFRETQYF.

The chain employs TRBV5-1 and TRBJ2-7; 8 nucleotides line up with TRBD2. V shed 0 bases, J shed 0 bases, and the junction held 5 bases outside the gene matches. The CDR3 loop spans 16 amino acids. In germline, CDR1 is SGHRS, CDR2 YFSETQ. The CDR3, as DNA: TGCGCCAGCAGCTTGGCTCTCGGGACTAGCTCCTACGAGCAGTACTTC. This translates into CASSLALGTSSYEQYF.

CDR3 sequence reads: CATSDGGDRLNGELFF. Written as DNA, the CDR3 is TGTGCCACCAGTGATGGGGGGGACAGGCTGAACGGGGAGCTGTTTTTT. The V and J genes are TRBV24-1 and TRBJ2-2, with D possibly being TRBD1 (8 bases). V was shortened by 3 bases and J by 7 bases, with 17 bases between the two germline ends. This CDR3 is 16 amino acids long. Germline assignment: CDR1 KGHDR and CDR2 SFDVKD.

This rearrangement joins TRBV2 to TRBJ2-1, with D unclear. Per germline, CDR1 SNHLY and CDR2 FYNNEI. Trimming left V 4 bases short and J 7 bases short, with 8 bases between. This CDR3 spans 12 amino acids. The CDR3 loop is CASSVQKNEQFF. The CDR3 bases are TGTGCCAGCAGTGTTCAGAAGAATGAGCAGTTCTTC.

The chain combines TRBV12-3 or TRBV12-4 with TRBJ1-4; no definite D call. The CDR3 runs to 13 residues. With 5 bases removed from V and 7 bases from J, the gap between germline ends came to 11 bases. Here the CDR3 DNA reads TGTGCCAGCAGTACCCTCCTCGGTGAAAAACTGTTTTTT. Protein product: CASSTLLGEKLFF.